These 23 T cell receptor beta chains came from one sample sequenced in a study of cytomegalovirus exposure and HLA in healthy donors. A multiplex PCR was run with 60 Vbeta primers and 13 Jbeta primers. This table comes from immunoSEQ multiplex PCR, and its TCRdb copy is limited to in-frame clones, with some not included. The sample has tens of thousands of clones; 78% are singletons. The material sequenced was PBMCs. These TCRs come from a woman between 40 and 50 years old in good health and CMV-seropositive.

V is TRBV28 and J is TRBJ2-2, with unresolved D. Germline CDR1 is MDHEN and CDR2 is SYDVKM. V lost 5 bases to trimming and J lost 6 bases, with 10 bases between them. CDR3 length: 13 amino acids. The CDR3 DNA is TGTGCCAGCAGTCGGGTCGGTTCCGGGGAGCTGTTTTTT. It codes for CASSRVGSGELFF.

This chain links TRBV15 with TRBJ2-7; weak D call: TRBD2 (5 bases). Between the trimmed V and J ends, which lost 1 base and 6 bases, there was a span of 13 bases. From germline, CDR1 is LNHNV and CDR2 YYDKDF (reference sequence). The CDR3 is 14 amino acids. CDR3 DNA sequence: TGTGCCACCAGCAGAGGGGAGTTTGGCCGCGAGCAGTACTTC. Amino acids: CATSRGEFGREQYF.

This chain links TRBV5-6 with TRBJ2-1, with D tentatively TRBD2 (6 bases). Germline assignment: CDR1 SGHDT and CDR2 YYEEEE. The CDR3 runs to 16 residues. Trimming left V 5 bases short and J 3 bases short, with 18 bases between. DNA of the CDR3: TGTGCCAGCAGGTATCCGGGACTCCAAGACTACAATGAGCAGTTCTTC. Translation: CASRYPGLQDYNEQFF.

In this sample, this clone turned up a few times. The chain couples TRBV5-4 to TRBJ2-7, with TRBD1 identical over 8 bases. V gave up 3 bases and J gave up 4 bases; unmatched junction bases: 9. The germline V gene has CDR1 SGHNT and CDR2 YYREEE (reference sequence). The CDR3 contains 15 residues. CDR3 nucleotides: TGTGCCAGCAGCTCCACAGGGGGAAGGTTATACGAGCAGTACTTC. Protein sequence: CASSSTGGRLYEQYF.

The V and J genes are TRBV2 and TRBJ1-5; D might be TRBD1 (6 bases). The V gene lost 0 bases and the J gene lost 4 bases, with 19 bases spanning the gap. Germline values: CDR1 SNHLY, CDR2 FYNNEI. CDR3 length: 18 residues. CDR3 sequence reads: CASSEALGRGKGNQPQHF. Here the CDR3 DNA reads TGTGCCAGCAGTGAAGCCCTGGGCAGGGGCAAGGGAAATCAGCCCCAGCATTTT.

This rearrangement joins TRBV6-5 to TRBJ2-2; D possibly corresponds to TRBD2 (6 bases). Per the germline V gene, CDR1 is MNHEY and CDR2 is SVGAGI. The CDR3 runs 15 residues. V was pared by 6 bases and J by 4 bases, with 15 bases between. The CDR3 DNA sequence: TGTGCCAGCAGGCGCGGTTCGGAGGGCACCGGGGAGCTGTTTTTT. Translated, it gives CASRRGSEGTGELFF.

This clone was seen a few times. The genes are TRBV27 and TRBJ1-2, with 9 bases that match TRBD1. The V gene end was trimmed by 5 bases and the J gene end by 2 bases; junction bases not matched to a gene: 9. The CDR3 is 16 amino acids. The germline V gene has CDR1 MNHEY and CDR2 SMNVEV (reference sequence). The CDR3 bases are TGTGCCAGCAGTGCTTACGGGACAGGGATGAACTATGGCTACACCTTC. Translating it yields CASSAYGTGMNYGYTF.

This clone was recorded only once. V is TRBV19 and J is TRBJ1-1; possibly TRBD1 for D (6 bases). Germline assignment: CDR1 LNHDA and CDR2 SQIVND (reference sequence). The CDR3 extends over 14 amino acids. Trimming left V 4 bases short and J 2 bases short, with 11 bases between. The CDR3 DNA reads as TGTGCCAGTAGTAGCCTGGGGGCAAACACTGAAGCTTTCTTT. This translates into CASSSLGANTEAFF.

The chain has TRBV27 and TRBJ1-2, with D possibly being TRBD1 (6 bases). CDR1 is MNHEY, CDR2 SMNVEV, per germline (reference sequence). The CDR3 is made up of 14 amino acids. With 6 bases removed from V and 6 bases from J, the gap between germline ends came to 17 bases. The CDR3 nucleotides are TGTGCCAGCAGGACGGGGGGCTTAATCAATGGCTACACCTTC. Amino acids: CASRTGGLINGYTF.

J is TRBJ2-3 and V is TRBV5-1; D is perhaps TRBD2 (6 bases). In germline, CDR1 is SGHRS, CDR2 YFSETQ. There are 15 residues in the CDR3. V lost 4 bases to trimming and J lost 4 bases, with 16 bases between them. For the CDR3, the DNA is TGCGCCAGCAGCCCGACTAGTAAGGACGCAGATACGCAGTATTTT. It translates to CASSPTSKDADTQYF.

The chain carries TRBV4-3 and TRBJ2-7, with TRBD1 matching over 8 bases. The CDR3 runs to 15 residues. The J segment lost 2 bases and the V segment lost 4 bases, leaving 7 bases of the junction unmatched. Per germline, CDR1 LGHNA and CDR2 YSLEER. CDR3 in amino acids: CASSPATGEAYEQYF. CDR3 bases: TGCGCCAGCAGCCCAGCGACAGGGGAAGCCTACGAGCAGTACTTC.

V and J are TRBV10-3 and TRBJ2-1, with 9 bases matching TRBD1. Germline V lookup: CDR1 ENHRY, CDR2 SYGVKD. The CDR3 is 15 amino acids. J was trimmed by 7 bases and V by 0 bases; bases with no gene match: 4. CDR3 bases: TGTGCCATCAGTGAGTCTGGGACAGGGACAAATGAGCAGTTCTTC. It yields the protein CAISESGTGTNEQFF.

In this sample, this clone turned up a few times. DNA of the CDR3: TGTGCCAGCAGCTTACCGACAGGGTCCAACACTGAAGCTTTCTTT. This codes for CASSLPTGSNTEAFF. V and J are TRBV5-4 and TRBJ1-1; TRBD1 agrees at 7 bases. Germline lookup yields CDR1 SGHNT and CDR2 YYREEE (reference sequence). CDR3 length: 15 amino acids. Trimming cost V 2 bases and J 2 bases; bases outside gene matches: 6.

The rearrangement uses TRBV28 and TRBJ2-7; TRBD1 aligns across 7 bases. Germline assignment: CDR1 MDHEN and CDR2 SYDVKM. This CDR3 spans 16 amino acids. The trim removed 3 bases at V and 1 base at J, leaving 9 bases unmatched. CDR3 coding DNA: TGTGCCAGCAGTTTTGAACAGGGGATTAGGTCCTACGAGCAGTACTTC. This translates into CASSFEQGIRSYEQYF.

The chain employs TRBV7-2 and TRBJ1-1; no clear D gene. CDR1 and CDR2 from the germline V gene are SGHTA and FQGNSA. The CDR3 runs 11 residues. Trimming took off 6 bases at V and 10 bases at J, with 12 bases between the two ends. CDR3 amino acids: CASRSRGGAFF. CDR3 DNA sequence: TGTGCCAGCAGGAGTAGAGGAGGAGCTTTCTTT.

The V gene is TRBV4-3, the J gene TRBJ2-3; 7 bases fit TRBD2. CDR1 is LGHNA and CDR2 is YSLEER in the germline V gene. Germline trimming cut 0 bases from V and 0 bases from J; bases unmatched to any gene: 12. This CDR3 comprises 19 residues. The CDR3 DNA reads as TGCGCCAGCAGCCAAGAAGCCTCCAGCGGGGTAATCAGCACAGATACGCAGTATTTT. Amino acid sequence: CASSQEASSGVISTDTQYF.

The rearrangement joins TRBV4-1 to TRBJ2-4; D is perhaps TRBD2 (6 bases). CDR3 length: 15 residues. Germline V gives CDR1 MGHRA, CDR2 YSYEKL. V lost 3 bases and J lost 1, with 10 bases in between. CDR3 sequence: CASSHRRGAKNIQYF. The CDR3 DNA follows: TGCGCCAGCAGCCACCGGCGGGGTGCCAAAAACATTCAGTACTTC.

This clone was recorded a few times. The V and J genes are TRBV25-1 and TRBJ2-1; the match to TRBD1 covers 9 bases. This CDR3 has 13 amino acids. CDR1 and CDR2 from the germline V gene are MGHDK and SYGVNS. Unmatched junction bases numbered 5, after V lost 4 bases and J lost 10 bases. The CDR3 DNA reads TGTGCCAGCAGTGTTGGACAGGGGAGCGAGCAGTTCTTC. This codes for CASSVGQGSEQFF.

The chain uses TRBV21-1 and TRBJ1-1. TRBV21-1 is flagged as a pseudogene. This CDR3 is 14 amino acids long. The chain's CDR3 is CASSESLVYTEAFF. The CDR3 DNA reads as TGTGCCAGCAGCGAAAGCTTAGTTTACACTGAAGCTTTCTTT.

The chain carries TRBV7-2 and TRBJ1-1, with a weak D call TRBD1 (6 bases). Germline V gene data show CDR1 as SGHTA and CDR2 as FQGNSA. The length of the CDR3 is 14 residues. Trimming removed 4 bases from V and 3 bases from J, with 12 bases in between. The CDR3 loop is CASSSLSGDTEAFF. In nucleotides, the CDR3 is TGTGCCAGCAGCTCCCTGTCAGGGGACACTGAAGCTTTCTTT.

There are a few counts of this clone. The rearrangement uses TRBV5-4 and TRBJ2-7; 8 nucleotides line up with TRBD1. Germline trimming cut 2 bases from V and 3 bases from J; bases unmatched to any gene: 1. Germline V gene sequence: CDR1 SGHNT, CDR2 YYREEE (reference sequence). The CDR3 is 13 amino acids. This CDR3 is CASSFTGGYEQYF. The CDR3 DNA reads TGTGCCAGCAGCTTTACAGGGGGCTACGAGCAGTACTTC.

The J gene is TRBJ2-5, the V gene TRBV4-1, with D perhaps TRBD1 (5 bases). The CDR3 has 15 amino acids. Trimming took 4 bases from V and 4 from J, leaving 16 bases between them. Germline assignment: CDR1 MGHRA and CDR2 YSYEKL. In DNA, the CDR3 is TGCGCCAGCAGCCCTAATCTAGGGGATGCAGAGACCCAGTACTTC. Translation: CASSPNLGDAETQYF.

The chain couples TRBV7-9 to TRBJ2-1, with 8 bases aligning to TRBD2. The CDR3 totals 15 residues. The trim removed 7 bases at V and 5 bases at J, leaving 10 bases unmatched. Germline V gene data show CDR1 as SEHNR and CDR2 as FQNEAQ (reference sequence). CDR3 sequence reads: CASIRGGISHNEQFF. In nucleotides, the CDR3 is TGTGCCAGCATCCGGGGGGGGATTTCCCACAATGAGCAGTTCTTC.